This T cell receptor (beta chain) was sequenced for a study of cytomegalovirus exposure and HLA in healthy donors. Findings and caveats of the study: Among CMV-associated TCR beta chains, most appeared HLA-restricted in a later analysis.

Concerning this clone: Its antigen is unidentified.

The PCR employed 60 Vbeta primers together with 13 Jbeta primers. TCRdb's copy holds only in-frame clones and misses some; the assay was immunoSEQ multiplex PCR. The sample holds around 270,000 clones; about 80% are singletons and the top ten take about 0.29%. CDR3 size: 16 residues. The ends lost 5 bases at V and 7 bases at J; junction bases unmatched: 12. CDR1 and CDR2 from the germline V gene are SEHNR and FQNEAQ (reference sequence). The chain has TRBV7-9 and TRBJ2-2, with 8 positions matching TRBD1. The receptor was isolated from a girl aged 2 to 10 in good health and CMV-seronegative. Sample: PBMCs. For the CDR3, the DNA is TGTGCCAGCAGCCCAGACAGGGGTGCACTAGGCGGGGAGCTGTTTTTT. It yields the protein CASSPDRGALGGELFF.